The T cell receptor beta chain described here comes from a study of blood T cell repertoires in COVID-19. Study information: Collection of acute and convalescent COVID-19 samples took place in the United States, Italy and Spain. Sample material is recorded as cDNA or gDNA derived from T cells, B-cell-depleted T cells, or PBMCs.

Clones were read by immunoSEQ multiplex PCR, and TCRdb kept only the in-frame ones, dropping some. The sample includes approximately 31,000 clones, roughly nine tenths of them seen just once. From germline, CDR1 is MNHNY and CDR2 SVGAGI (reference sequence). J gave up 7 bases and V 3 bases, and 11 bases lay outside the gene matches. This CDR3 is built from 16 residues. The TCR sequence derives from a human donor in a cohort sampled during active COVID-19. The sequencing input was peripheral blood. The chain recombines TRBV6-6 with TRBJ1-5, with 8 nucleotides matching TRBD1. CDR3 protein: CASSYSQGGAWQPQHF. The CDR3, as DNA: TGTGCCAGCAGTTATTCACAGGGGGGCGCGTGGCAGCCCCAGCATTTT.